One sample yielded the 7 T cell receptor beta chains listed below, sequenced in a study of cytomegalovirus exposure and HLA in healthy donors. Primers: 60 Vbeta forward and 13 Jbeta reverse. Data came from immunoSEQ multiplex PCR; TCRdb stores just in-frame clones and leaves some out. The sample holds approximately 110,000 clones, 73% seen once. Sequences were obtained from PBMCs. Receptor source: a woman between 35 and 50 years old in good health and CMV-seronegative.

This clone was seen a single time. The chain employs TRBV30 and TRBJ1-5, with unresolved D. This CDR3 has 13 residues. Germline V lookup: CDR1 GTSNPN, CDR2 SVGIG (reference sequence). Trimming took off 0 bases at V and 7 bases at J, with 10 bases between the two ends. The CDR3 DNA reads as TGTGCCTGGAGTGTAGGGAGTAGGCAGCCCCAGCATTTT. This codes for CAWSVGSRQPQHF.

The chain uses TRBV19 and TRBJ1-4; a weak D match, TRBD1 (5 bases). Germline V lookup: CDR1 LNHDA, CDR2 SQIVND (reference sequence). The V gene lost 6 bases and the J gene lost 7 bases, with 18 bases spanning the gap. The CDR3 covers 15 residues. CDR3 sequence reads: CASRPTRQTFEKLFF. The CDR3 DNA sequence: TGTGCCAGTAGGCCGACCCGACAGACGTTTGAAAAACTGTTTTTT.

This chain connects TRBV11-2 to TRBJ1-1; maybe TRBD1 (5 bases). Per germline, CDR1 SGHAT and CDR2 FQNNGV. Trimming cost V 2 bases and J 0 bases, with 10 bases left between them. The CDR3 runs to 15 residues. In DNA, the CDR3 is TGTGCCAGCAGCTTATATGGGGGGTTGAACACTGAAGCTTTCTTT. Encoded protein: CASSLYGGLNTEAFF.

This rearrangement joins TRBV29-1 to TRBJ2-5; D remains unclear. The germline CDR1 and CDR2 sequences are SQVTM and ANQGSEA. Trimming removed 1 base from V and 2 bases from J, with 8 bases in between. The CDR3 length is 13 residues. The CDR3: CSVEGVRQETQYF. In DNA, the CDR3 is TGCAGCGTTGAAGGTGTTCGGCAAGAGACCCAGTACTTC. The variable domain in full, completed from reference TRBV29-1 and TRBJ2-5, reads SAVISQKPSRDICQRGTSLTIQCQVDSQVTMMFWYRQQPGQSLTLIATANQGSEATYESGFVIDKFPISRPNLTFSTLTVSNMSPEDSSIYLCSVEGVRQETQYFGPGTRLLVL.

This clone was counted a few times. This chain joins TRBV10-3 and TRBJ1-1, with TRBD1 matching 8 bases. The germline V gene has CDR1 ENHRY and CDR2 SYGVKD. The CDR3 contains 14 residues. With 10 bases clipped from V and 3 bases from J, the junction kept 10 bases outside the gene matches. CDR3 amino acids: CATRGQGGDTEAFF. The CDR3 DNA reads as TGTGCCACCAGGGGGCAGGGAGGGGACACTGAAGCTTTCTTT.

This chain joins TRBV13 and TRBJ2-7; 11 nucleotides match TRBD2. V lost 5 bases, J lost 6 bases, and 9 bases stayed unmatched. The CDR3 consists of 15 residues. Germline-derived CDR1 and CDR2 are PRHDT and FYEKMQ (reference sequence). The CDR3 region has the DNA TGTGCCAGCAGCCCGCCTGGGACTAGCGGCGGCGAGCAGTACTTC. This gives the protein CASSPPGTSGGEQYF.

The rearrangement uses TRBV5-6 and TRBJ1-1, with D tentatively TRBD1 (5 bases). V was pared by 0 bases and J by 11 bases, with 11 bases between. CDR1 is SGHDT and CDR2 is YYEEEE in the germline V gene. The CDR3 is 12 residues long. The CDR3 here is CASSLVGRGAFF. In nucleotides, the CDR3 is TGTGCCAGCAGCTTGGTGGGCCGGGGGGCTTTCTTT.